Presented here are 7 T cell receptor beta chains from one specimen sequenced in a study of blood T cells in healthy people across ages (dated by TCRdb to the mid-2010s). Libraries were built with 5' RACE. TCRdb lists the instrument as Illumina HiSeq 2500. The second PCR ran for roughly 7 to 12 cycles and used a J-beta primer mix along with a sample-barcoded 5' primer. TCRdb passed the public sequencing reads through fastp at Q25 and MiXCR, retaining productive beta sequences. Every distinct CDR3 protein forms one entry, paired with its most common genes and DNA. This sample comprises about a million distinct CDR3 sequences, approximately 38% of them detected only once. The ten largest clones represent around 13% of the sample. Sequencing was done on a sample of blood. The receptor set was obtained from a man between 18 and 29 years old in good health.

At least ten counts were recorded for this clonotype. CDR3 sequence (DNA): TGTGCCTATGGTGATTTGGATGGCTACACCTTC. It encodes CAYGDLDGYTF. The rearrangement uses TRBV7-9 and TRBJ1-2; no clear D. V lost 11 bases, J lost 6 bases, and 13 bases lay in between. The V gene's germline CDR1 is SEHNR and CDR2 FQNEAQ (reference sequence). This CDR3 region has 11 residues.

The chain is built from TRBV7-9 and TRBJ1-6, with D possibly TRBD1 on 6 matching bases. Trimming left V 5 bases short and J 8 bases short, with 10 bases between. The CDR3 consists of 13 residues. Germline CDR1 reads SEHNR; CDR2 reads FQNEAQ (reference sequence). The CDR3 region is CASSPGVYSPLHF. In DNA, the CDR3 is TGTGCCAGCAGCCCAGGGGTTTATTCACCCCTCCACTTT. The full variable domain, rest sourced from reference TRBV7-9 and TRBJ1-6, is DTGVSQNPRHKITKRGQNVTFRCDPISEHNRLYWYRQTLGQGPEFLTYFQNEAQLEKSRLLSDRFSAERPKGSFSTLEIQRTEQGDSAMYLCASSPGVYSPLHFGNGTRLTVT.

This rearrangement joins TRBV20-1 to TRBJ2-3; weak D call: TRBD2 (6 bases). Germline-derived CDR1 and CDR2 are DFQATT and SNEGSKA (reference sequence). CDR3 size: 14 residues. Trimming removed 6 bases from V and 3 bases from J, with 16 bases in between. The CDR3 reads CSAKGLGLTDTQYF. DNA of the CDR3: TGCAGTGCAAAGGGACTGGGCTTGACAGATACGCAGTATTTT.

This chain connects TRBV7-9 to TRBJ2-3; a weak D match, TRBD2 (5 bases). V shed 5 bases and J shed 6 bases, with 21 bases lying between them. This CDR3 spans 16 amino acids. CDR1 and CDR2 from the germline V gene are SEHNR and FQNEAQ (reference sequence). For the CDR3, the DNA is TGTGCCAGCAGCCACCGAGCCGGGGTCAGGTGGGATACGCAGTATTTT. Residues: CASSHRAGVRWDTQYF. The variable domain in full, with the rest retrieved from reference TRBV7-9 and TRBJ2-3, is DTGVSQNPRHKITKRGQNVTFRCDPISEHNRLYWYRQTLGQGPEFLTYFQNEAQLEKSRLLSDRFSAERPKGSFSTLEIQRTEQGDSAMYLCASSHRAGVRWDTQYFGPGTRLTVL.

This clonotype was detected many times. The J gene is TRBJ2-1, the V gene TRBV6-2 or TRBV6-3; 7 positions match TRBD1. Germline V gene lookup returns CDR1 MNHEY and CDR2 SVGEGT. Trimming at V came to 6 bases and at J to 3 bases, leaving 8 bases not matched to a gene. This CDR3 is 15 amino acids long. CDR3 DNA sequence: TGTGCCAGCAGCCCCACCACAGGGGACTACAATGAGCAGTTCTTC. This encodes CASSPTTGDYNEQFF.

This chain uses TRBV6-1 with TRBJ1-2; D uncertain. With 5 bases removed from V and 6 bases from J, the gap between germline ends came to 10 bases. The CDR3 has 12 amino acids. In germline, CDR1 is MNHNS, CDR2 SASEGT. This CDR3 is CASSPTRHGYTF. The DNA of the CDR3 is TGTGCCAGCAGTCCCACCAGGCATGGCTACACCTTC.

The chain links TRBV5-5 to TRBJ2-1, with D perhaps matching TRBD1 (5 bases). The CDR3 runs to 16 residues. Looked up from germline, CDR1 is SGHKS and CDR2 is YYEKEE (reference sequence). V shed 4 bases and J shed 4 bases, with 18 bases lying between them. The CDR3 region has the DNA TGTGCCAGCAGCGTGGATGGGGCAGGTCCATACAATGAGCAGTTCTTC. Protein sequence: CASSVDGAGPYNEQFF.